These T cell receptor beta chains were read from a single sample in a study of T cells in lung cancer brain metastases. The data were produced by immunoSEQ multiplex PCR, yet TCRdb's version contains in-frame clones alone and is incomplete. This sample yields a few thousand clones, of which less than 90% are seen a single time; less than 5% belongs to the top ten. The source material was tumor tissue from the primary lung tumor. The receptors shown here come from a man aged 65 to 85 with non-small cell lung cancer. Both conserved end residues are part of each CDR3. The order of the fields is CDR3 DNA, CDR3 protein, J gene, D gene, V gene, clone size. A D gene is named only where the DNA matches it firmly. Size tells how often a clone was seen (once, few, many) or the class of an expanded clone, and some rows leave it out.

CDR3nt: TGTGCCAGCAGCTTAGTAGCGGGAGTTCGAAATGAAAAACTGTTTTTT
CDR3aa: CASSLVAGVRNEKLFF
j_gene: TRBJ1-4
d_gene: NA
v_gene: TRBV7-9
abundance: NA

CDR3nt: TGTGCCTGGAGGGCCTCGGGACTAATCTCCACCTTC
CDR3aa: CAWRASGLISTF
j_gene: TRBJ1-2
d_gene: NA
v_gene: TRBV30
abundance: NA

CDR3nt: TGTGCCAGCAGCTTGGGAGCAGGGGGCGCTGGAAACACCATATATTTT
CDR3aa: CASSLGAGGAGNTIYF
j_gene: TRBJ1-3
d_gene: TRBD1
v_gene: TRBV5-6
abundance: NA

CDR3nt: TGCAGTGCTAGTACAGGCTCTGGCTACACCTTC
CDR3aa: CSASTGSGYTF
j_gene: TRBJ1-2
d_gene: NA
v_gene: TRBV20-1
abundance: NA

CDR3nt: TGTGCCAGCAGCTTAGACTTCAGACAAGAGACCCAGTACTTC
CDR3aa: CASSLDFRQETQYF
j_gene: TRBJ2-5
d_gene: NA
v_gene: TRBV7-2
abundance: NA

CDR3nt: TGTGCCAGCAGCCCAAACGGGGGGCAGGGCCTAGGTGAGACCCAGTACTTC
CDR3aa: CASSPNGGQGLGETQYF
j_gene: TRBJ2-5
d_gene: NA
v_gene: TRBV7-6
abundance: NA

CDR3nt: TGTGCCAGCATCCAGGGAAGAGGGACTGAAGCTTTCTTT
CDR3aa: CASIQGRGTEAFF
j_gene: TRBJ1-1
d_gene: NA
v_gene: TRBV19
abundance: NA

CDR3nt: TGCGCCAGCAGCTGGCGGGGGAACACCGGGGAGCTGTTTTTT
CDR3aa: CASSWRGNTGELFF
j_gene: TRBJ2-2
d_gene: NA
v_gene: TRBV5-1
abundance: NA

CDR3nt: TGTGCCAGCAGCTTGAAGGGACAGCCCGCCGTAGGGGGCAATGAGCAGTTCTTC
CDR3aa: CASSLKGQPAVGGNEQFF
j_gene: TRBJ2-1
d_gene: TRBD1
v_gene: TRBV7-8
abundance: NA

CDR3nt: TGTGCCTGGAACCCCCGGGCTATCTCTGGAAACACCATATATTTT
CDR3aa: CAWNPRAISGNTIYF
j_gene: TRBJ1-3
d_gene: NA
v_gene: TRBV30
abundance: NA

CDR3nt: TGTGCCTGGGCCCGGACAGCGAACACTGAAGCTTTCTTT
CDR3aa: CAWARTANTEAFF
j_gene: TRBJ1-1
d_gene: NA
v_gene: TRBV30
abundance: NA

CDR3nt: TGTGCCAGTAGTAAAACTGGGACAGCTTACAATGAGCAGTTCTTC
CDR3aa: CASSKTGTAYNEQFF
j_gene: TRBJ2-1
d_gene: TRBD1
v_gene: TRBV19
abundance: NA

CDR3nt: TGTGCCAGCAGTGTCCAGGGGGCTTCTTACTACAATGAGCAGTTCTTC
CDR3aa: CASSVQGASYYNEQFF
j_gene: TRBJ2-1
d_gene: TRBD1
v_gene: TRBV6-1
abundance: NA

CDR3nt: TGTGCCAGCAGCCCCGGCGAGAGTCCCAACTATGGCTACACCTTC
CDR3aa: CASSPGESPNYGYTF
j_gene: TRBJ1-2
d_gene: NA
v_gene: TRBV7-9
abundance: NA

CDR3nt: TGTGCCAGCAGACAAGGGGGGGACTCCTACAATGAGCAGTTCTTC
CDR3aa: CASRQGGDSYNEQFF
j_gene: TRBJ2-1
d_gene: NA
v_gene: TRBV6-5
abundance: few

CDR3nt: TGCGCCAGCAGTGACCTCCTCCGGGCGGAAGCTTTCTTT
CDR3aa: CASSDLLRAEAFF
j_gene: TRBJ1-1
d_gene: NA
v_gene: TRBV10-2
abundance: few

CDR3nt: TGTGCCAGCAGCCCCCCTGGGGGTGGGGTGCAGCCCCAGCATTTT
CDR3aa: CASSPPGGGVQPQHF
j_gene: TRBJ1-5
d_gene: NA
v_gene: TRBV6-1
abundance: once

CDR3nt: TGTGCCAGCAGCCCCCTTAGCAATCAGCCCCAGCATTTT
CDR3aa: CASSPLSNQPQHF
j_gene: TRBJ1-5
d_gene: NA
v_gene: TRBV7-8
abundance: few

CDR3nt: TGTGCCAGCACCGGCAAAACCGGCACCCTCCACTTT
CDR3aa: CASTGKTGTLHF
j_gene: TRBJ1-6
d_gene: NA
v_gene: TRBV13
abundance: NA

CDR3nt: TGCGCCAGCAGCCAAGAGGACTCCCGGGGAGGTAATGAAAAACTGTTTTTT
CDR3aa: CASSQEDSRGGNEKLFF
j_gene: TRBJ1-4
d_gene: NA
v_gene: TRBV4-3
abundance: few

CDR3nt: TGTGCCAGTAGTATGCATGGCAGGGGGAACACCGGGGAGCTGTTTTTT
CDR3aa: CASSMHGRGNTGELFF
j_gene: TRBJ2-2
d_gene: NA
v_gene: TRBV19
abundance: NA

CDR3nt: TGTGCCTTTAGGACTGGTTCTAGCACAGATACGCAGTATTTT
CDR3aa: CAFRTGSSTDTQYF
j_gene: TRBJ2-3
d_gene: NA
v_gene: TRBV30
abundance: NA

CDR3nt: TGTGCCAGCACCCATAAGGACCAAGAGACCCAGTACTTC
CDR3aa: CASTHKDQETQYF
j_gene: TRBJ2-5
d_gene: NA
v_gene: TRBV7-2
abundance: NA

CDR3nt: TGTGCCAGTAGCCCACAGGGTACAGATACGCAGTATTTT
CDR3aa: CASSPQGTDTQYF
j_gene: TRBJ2-3
d_gene: NA
v_gene: TRBV19
abundance: once

CDR3nt: TGTGCCAGCAGCTTGGCCGTTGGTATACACGGGGAGCTGTTTTTT
CDR3aa: CASSLAVGIHGELFF
j_gene: TRBJ2-2
d_gene: NA
v_gene: TRBV5-4
abundance: NA

CDR3nt: TGTGCCAGCAGCTTGCTGGGAAACACTGAAGCTTTCTTT
CDR3aa: CASSLLGNTEAFF
j_gene: TRBJ1-1
d_gene: NA
v_gene: TRBV5-6
abundance: NA

CDR3nt: TGTGCCAGCAGCGACGGGAGGGCTTCCTACGAGCAGTACTTC
CDR3aa: CASSDGRASYEQYF
j_gene: TRBJ2-7
d_gene: TRBD2
v_gene: TRBV5-4
abundance: NA

CDR3nt: TGTGCCAGCAGTTATGGCCAGGGGACAGATACGCAGTATTTT
CDR3aa: CASSYGQGTDTQYF
j_gene: TRBJ2-3
d_gene: NA
v_gene: TRBV6-5
abundance: NA

CDR3nt: TGCAGCGTCGCGGTGATGGAGACCCAGTACTTC
CDR3aa: CSVAVMETQYF
j_gene: TRBJ2-5
d_gene: NA
v_gene: TRBV29-1
abundance: NA

CDR3nt: TGTGCCAGTAGTATCGGGGGGAAGAATCAGCCCCAGCATTTT
CDR3aa: CASSIGGKNQPQHF
j_gene: TRBJ1-5
d_gene: NA
v_gene: TRBV19
abundance: NA

CDR3nt: TGTGCCATCAGTGAGCATATATCGCGCGGCGGCGCCTACGAGCAGTACTTC
CDR3aa: CAISEHISRGGAYEQYF
j_gene: TRBJ2-7
d_gene: NA
v_gene: TRBV10-3
abundance: NA

CDR3nt: TGCAGCGTTGAGGGTGGCAGGGCGCCCCTGAACACTGAAGCTTTCTTT
CDR3aa: CSVEGGRAPLNTEAFF
j_gene: TRBJ1-1
d_gene: NA
v_gene: TRBV29-1
abundance: NA

CDR3nt: TGCGCCAGCAGCCAAGAAGCGGCAGGAGGTTTGGGTGAAGCTTTCTTT
CDR3aa: CASSQEAAGGLGEAFF
j_gene: TRBJ1-1
d_gene: NA
v_gene: TRBV4-3
abundance: few

CDR3nt: TGTGCCTGGAGTTCCGGGGGCAGGAGCAATCAGCCCCAGCATTTT
CDR3aa: CAWSSGGRSNQPQHF
j_gene: TRBJ1-5
d_gene: NA
v_gene: TRBV30
abundance: NA

CDR3nt: TGCGCCAGCAGCCAAGGGGACAGGGCAAACGAGAACACTGAAGCTTTCTTT
CDR3aa: CASSQGDRANENTEAFF
j_gene: TRBJ1-1
d_gene: TRBD1
v_gene: TRBV4-3
abundance: NA

CDR3nt: TGTGCCAGCAGCCTCGAGGAGGGCGATCAGCCCCAGCATTTT
CDR3aa: CASSLEEGDQPQHF
j_gene: TRBJ1-5
d_gene: NA
v_gene: TRBV6-4
abundance: NA

CDR3nt: TGCAGCGTCATTCCGAAGAGGGGCGCTGAAGCTTTCTTT
CDR3aa: CSVIPKRGAEAFF
j_gene: TRBJ1-1
d_gene: NA
v_gene: TRBV29-1
abundance: NA

CDR3nt: TGTGCCAGCAGTATAAACAGGGGCGAGGAGACCCAGTACTTC
CDR3aa: CASSINRGEETQYF
j_gene: TRBJ2-5
d_gene: TRBD1
v_gene: TRBV27
abundance: NA

CDR3nt: TGTGCCAGCAGCCCGGACGGCGGGAGGCCGGAGACCCAGTACTTC
CDR3aa: CASSPDGGRPETQYF
j_gene: TRBJ2-5
d_gene: TRBD2
v_gene: TRBV5-4
abundance: NA

CDR3nt: TGTGCCAGCAGGTTTAGCAGGGTATCTGAAGCTTTCTTT
CDR3aa: CASRFSRVSEAFF
j_gene: TRBJ1-1
d_gene: NA
v_gene: TRBV5-4
abundance: NA

CDR3nt: TGTGCCAGCAGCTTAACCCCTCGGGGTAGCGGGGTATCCTACGAGCAGTACTTC
CDR3aa: CASSLTPRGSGVSYEQYF
j_gene: TRBJ2-7
d_gene: TRBD2
v_gene: TRBV7-9
abundance: NA

CDR3nt: TGTGCCAGCAGCTTAGGACAGGAGAGGGTGGACGAGCAGTACTTC
CDR3aa: CASSLGQERVDEQYF
j_gene: TRBJ2-7
d_gene: NA
v_gene: TRBV7-9
abundance: NA

CDR3nt: TGTGCCTGGAGTGCCCAGACAGGCCCGGTTATACCATATGGCTACACCTTC
CDR3aa: CAWSAQTGPVIPYGYTF
j_gene: TRBJ1-2
d_gene: NA
v_gene: TRBV30
abundance: NA

CDR3nt: TGTGCCAGCACCGACTCCAGGGCGCTTCGGGGGGAGCTGTTTTTT
CDR3aa: CASTDSRALRGELFF
j_gene: TRBJ2-2
d_gene: NA
v_gene: TRBV2
abundance: NA

CDR3nt: TGTGCCAGCAGCAAGACAGGAGATAGCAATCAGCCCCAGCATTTT
CDR3aa: CASSKTGDSNQPQHF
j_gene: TRBJ1-5
d_gene: NA
v_gene: TRBV6-6
abundance: few

CDR3nt: TGTGCCAGCAGCGGTACTAGCGGGGTGGCCGGGGAGCTGTTTTTT
CDR3aa: CASSGTSGVAGELFF
j_gene: TRBJ2-2
d_gene: TRBD2
v_gene: TRBV9
abundance: NA

CDR3nt: TGTGCCATCTATCAGCCCCAGCATTTT
CDR3aa: CAIYQPQHF
j_gene: TRBJ1-5
d_gene: NA
v_gene: TRBV19
abundance: NA

CDR3nt: TGTGCCAGCAGTTATCTAGCGGGAGTCTATGAGCAGTTCTTC
CDR3aa: CASSYLAGVYEQFF
j_gene: TRBJ2-1
d_gene: TRBD2
v_gene: TRBV6-5
abundance: NA